The T cell receptor (beta chain) under discussion was sequenced for a study of T cells in localized non-small cell lung cancer. General study findings and limits: Uninvolved adjacent lung, not tumor, had the highest T cell clonality.

Data came from immunoSEQ multiplex PCR; TCRdb stores just in-frame clones and leaves some out. This table holds 20,000 or so clones, 90% found once. Note on this clone: Antigen unknown.

The V and J ends lost 1 base and 0 bases respectively, with 13 bases between them. CDR3 length: 17 amino acids. In germline, CDR1 is SGHTA, CDR2 FQGNSA. The chain uses TRBV7-2 and TRBJ2-1; D is unclear. Material: peripheral blood, obtained before any cancer treatment. This receptor was taken from a woman aged 40 to 75 with stage I lung adenocarcinoma. The CDR3 DNA reads as TGTGCCAGCAGCTTAGATGGCCGGGTGAACTCCTACAATGAGCAGTTCTTC. Residues: CASSLDGRVNSYNEQFF.